The present T cell receptor (beta chain) was sequenced within a study of T cell changes during pregnancy in multiple sclerosis (dated by TCRdb to between 2017 and 2020). In terms of the full investigation: The study looked at changes in the T cell repertoire across pregnancy in women with multiple sclerosis.

The cysteine opens and the phenylalanine closes a CDR3 of 15 amino acids. Only the CDR3 portion is preserved as DNA: 45 bases, with reading frame beginning at the first base. Ends trimmed: V by 1 base, J by 1 base; bases unmatched to a gene: 1. The germline V gene sets CDR1 to SGHAT and CDR2 to FQNNGV. Library preparation used the immunoSEQ multiplex PCR assay. TCRdb retrieved this table from immuneACCESS and kept in-frame rearrangements only. Not all clones are present; in checked studies, unresolved V genes account for under half, and no reason is known for the remainder. The table for this sample lists roughly 80,000 clones; 70% to 90% of them were counted only once. The ten largest clones take up around 2% of the sample. As to this clone: Its antigen is not yet known. Base quality data are lacking; no much larger clone is found one base away.

This receptor chain uses TRBV11-2 and TRBJ2-1, with TRBD1 identical over 7 junction bases. The source material was peripheral blood, sampled before pregnancy. The TCR sequence derives from a female donor with multiple sclerosis, enrolled in a pregnancy study. The DNA reads TGTGCCAGCAGCTTAGGCAGGGGGTCCTACAATGAGCAGTTCTTC. Protein translation: CASSLGRGSYNEQFF.